These 29 T cell receptor beta chains originate from one sample sequenced in a study of blood T cell repertoires in COVID-19. Data came from immunoSEQ multiplex PCR; TCRdb stores just in-frame clones and leaves some out. Of a few hundred thousand clones listed, about 87% are singletons. Source material: peripheral blood. The receptors stem from a woman aged 45-65 years with COVID-19, enrolled during active disease.

This clone was recorded once. This chain connects TRBV5-1 to TRBJ2-7; D may be TRBD1 (6 bases). V lost 2 bases and J 0 bases, leaving 12 bases between the germline ends. The CDR3 spans 15 residues. CDR1 is SGHRS and CDR2 is YFSETQ in the germline V gene. The CDR3, as DNA: TGCGCCAGCAGCTTAGAGGGGACAAGCTCCTACGAGCAGTACTTC. As protein: CASSLEGTSSYEQYF.

The rearrangement links TRBV30 to TRBJ2-3; D possibly corresponds to TRBD2 (5 bases). From germline, CDR1 is GTSNPN and CDR2 SVGIG (reference sequence). The CDR3 runs to 11 residues. The V end was cut by 3 bases, the J end by 6 bases, with 7 bases between. The CDR3 is CAWRASDTQYF. CDR3 nucleotide sequence: TGTGCCTGGAGGGCTAGCGATACGCAGTATTTT. Supplemented by reference TRBV30 and TRBJ2-3, the full variable domain reads SQTIHQWPATLVQPVGSPLSLECTVEGTSNPNLYWYRQAAGRGLQLLFYSVGIGQISSEVPQNLSASRPQDRQFILSSKKLLLSDSGFYLCAWRASDTQYFGPGTRLTVL.

The genes are TRBV30 and TRBJ2-3; tentatively, D is TRBD1 (8 bases). The V end was cut by 7 bases, the J end by 7 bases, with 12 bases between. From germline, CDR1 is GTSNPN and CDR2 SVGIG (reference sequence). The CDR3 contains 11 residues. This CDR3 is CAYRGGNTQYF. The CDR3 nucleotides are TGTGCCTACAGGGGGGGAAATACGCAGTATTTT.

The V call is TRBV7-8, the J call TRBJ2-1, with 9 nucleotides matching TRBD2. CDR1 and CDR2 (germline): SGHVS, FQNEAQ. The CDR3 runs 14 residues. Trimming cost V 5 bases and J 9 bases; bases outside gene matches: 8. The CDR3 spells CASSMVSGGTEQFF. The CDR3 bases are TGTGCCAGCAGCATGGTTAGCGGGGGTACTGAGCAGTTCTTC.

V and J are TRBV5-8 and TRBJ1-4; TRBD1 aligns across 7 bases. Per the germline V gene, CDR1 is SGHTS and CDR2 is YDEGEE. The CDR3 covers 14 residues. After removal of 2 bases from V and 2 bases from J, the junction contained 0 bases not matched to a gene. CDR3 DNA sequence: TGTGCCAGCAGCTTCAGGGGGACTAATGAAAAACTGTTTTTT. Translating gives CASSFRGTNEKLFF.

The gene calls are TRBV5-1 and TRBJ1-2; TRBD1 matches 8 bases. The CDR3 runs to 14 residues. The V segment lost 0 bases and the J segment 5 bases; nucleotides outside the gene matches: 3. Germline CDR1 SGHRS, CDR2 YFSETQ. In DNA, the CDR3 is TGCGCCAGCAGCTTGGAGACAGGGGTATATGGCTACACCTTC. Protein product: CASSLETGVYGYTF.

CDR3 DNA sequence: TGTGCCAGCAGTCCTGAGATGAATCTCTCCTACGAGCAGTACTTC. Translating gives CASSPEMNLSYEQYF. J is TRBJ2-7 and V is TRBV27, with D unresolved. Trimming cost V 5 bases and J 0 bases, with 14 bases left between them. The CDR3 sequence is 15 residues long. The germline V gene encodes CDR1 MNHEY and CDR2 SMNVEV (reference sequence).

This clone was seen a single time. The rearrangement joins TRBV11-2 to TRBJ2-1; 10 bases are a match to TRBD1. The CDR3 is 14 amino acids. With V trimmed by 5 bases and J by 6 bases, 4 bases remained unmatched. CDR1 SGHAT and CDR2 FQNNGV come from the germline V gene. The CDR3 reads CASSLRTGGNEQFF. CDR3 DNA sequence: TGTGCCAGCAGCCTACGGACAGGGGGCAATGAGCAGTTCTTC.

This clone was seen once. The V and J genes are TRBV19 and TRBJ2-2; 8 nucleotides agree with TRBD1. CDR3 length: 13 residues. Unmatched junction bases numbered 3, after V lost 5 bases and J lost 7 bases. CDR1 is LNHDA, CDR2 SQIVND, per germline (reference sequence). CDR3 DNA sequence: TGTGCCAGTAGTGACAGGGGAAGCGGGGAGCTGTTTTTT. Protein product: CASSDRGSGELFF. The whole variable domain, filled in from reference TRBV19 and TRBJ2-2, reads DGGITQSPKYLFRKEGQNVTLSCEQNLNHDAMYWYRQDPGQGLRLIYYSQIVNDFQKGDIAEGYSVSREKKESFPLTVTSAQKNPTAFYLCASSDRGSGELFFGEGSRLTVL.

The chain employs TRBV9 and TRBJ1-2, with D uncertain. The CDR3 covers 13 residues. The germline CDR1 and CDR2 sequences are SGDLS and YYNGEE. V lost 0 bases and J 5 bases, leaving 8 bases between the germline ends. The CDR3 reads CASSVEGGYGYTF. CDR3 DNA: TGTGCCAGCAGCGTAGAGGGCGGGTATGGCTACACCTTC.

This clone has a count of ten or more. The CDR3 DNA follows: TGTGCCAGCAGTCCAAGATCGACCGGTTACGTATCGACCGGGACAGGGGGGAAGCAGCCCCAGCATTTT. This translates into CASSPRSTGYVSTGTGGKQPQHF. The rearrangement links TRBV27 to TRBJ1-5; TRBD1 aligns across 11 bases. The CDR3 spans 23 residues. Trimming removed 5 bases from V and 7 bases from J; junction bases left unmatched: 31. From germline, CDR1 is MNHEY and CDR2 SMNVEV (reference sequence).

The V and J genes are TRBV18 and TRBJ1-2, with 8 bases aligning to TRBD1. CDR1 is KGHSH and CDR2 is LQKENI in the germline V gene. The CDR3 extends over 15 amino acids. The V gene end was trimmed by 0 bases and the J gene end by 3 bases; junction bases not matched to a gene: 3. CDR3 loop: CASSPPTGEDYGYTF. The DNA of the CDR3 is TGTGCCAGCTCACCACCGACAGGGGAAGACTATGGCTACACCTTC.

This rearrangement joins TRBV30 to TRBJ2-7, with D possibly TRBD2 on 5 matching bases. In germline, CDR1 is GTSNPN, CDR2 SVGIG (reference sequence). V was cut by 4 bases and J by 3 bases, with 10 bases left in between. The CDR3 contains 12 residues. The CDR3 spells CAWKKRSYEQYF. In nucleotides, the CDR3 is TGTGCCTGGAAGAAGCGGAGCTACGAGCAGTACTTC.

The rearrangement links TRBV19 to TRBJ1-1, with D maybe TRBD1 (6 bases). Germline values: CDR1 LNHDA, CDR2 SQIVND (reference sequence). Between the trimmed V and J ends, which lost 7 bases and 4 bases, there was a span of 19 bases. The CDR3 loop spans 15 amino acids. This CDR3 reads CASNEGRGVATEAFF. CDR3 in DNA: TGTGCCAGTAATGAAGGGAGGGGGGTCGCCACTGAAGCTTTCTTT.

The chain uses TRBV2 and TRBJ2-3, with 10 positions matching TRBD2. This CDR3 spans 16 amino acids. Looked up from germline, CDR1 is SNHLY and CDR2 is FYNNEI. The junction had 5 bases not matched to a gene; V was cut back by 1 base and J by 4 bases. CDR3 region: CASSEGSGGAPDTQYF. The CDR3 region has the DNA TGTGCCAGCAGTGAAGGGAGCGGGGGGGCTCCAGATACGCAGTATTTT. The whole variable domain, remainder taken from reference TRBV2 and TRBJ2-3, is EPEVTQTPSHQVTQMGQEVILRCVPISNHLYFYWYRQILGQKVEFLVSFYNNEISEKSEIFDDQFSVERPDGSNFTLKIRSTKLEDSAMYFCASSEGSGGAPDTQYFGPGTRLTVL.

The genes are TRBV15 and TRBJ2-3, with D perhaps matching TRBD1 (6 bases). The germline V and J ends were trimmed by 0 bases and 5 bases, with 9 bases remaining between them. The CDR3 is made up of 14 amino acids. Germline-derived CDR1 and CDR2 are LNHNV and YYDKDF (reference sequence). The CDR3 region has the DNA TGTGCCACCAGCAGAGAACAGGGCAGAGATACGCAGTATTTT. Its protein is CATSREQGRDTQYF.

The J gene is TRBJ2-5, the V gene TRBV3-1 (or the pseudogene TRBV3-2), with D possibly being TRBD2 (6 bases). Germline values: CDR1 LGHDT, CDR2 YNNKEL (reference sequence). The CDR3 length is 19 residues. The V gene lost 4 bases and the J gene lost 3 bases, with 27 bases spanning the gap. The DNA for the CDR3 is TGTGCCAGCAGCCCTGGAGGGAGGACCCATATACGGCGGAAAGAGACCCAGTACTTC. It codes for CASSPGGRTHIRRKETQYF.

Here the CDR3 reads CASRLSPLYEQYF. As DNA, the CDR3 is TGTGCCAGCAGGCTTAGTCCATTGTACGAGCAGTACTTC. The chain uses TRBV27 and TRBJ2-7; D gene unclear. V gave up 6 bases and J gave up 4 bases, with 13 bases separating them. The V gene's germline CDR1 is MNHEY and CDR2 SMNVEV (reference sequence). The CDR3 sequence is 13 residues long.

This chain uses TRBV4-2 with TRBJ1-2, with D possibly being TRBD1 (6 bases). Germline V lookup: CDR1 LGHNA, CDR2 YNFKEQ. CDR3 length: 15 residues. V dropped 4 bases and J dropped 8 bases, with 20 bases sitting between them. The CDR3 sequence: CASSLNHREPGGYTF. CDR3 bases: TGTGCCAGCAGCCTAAACCACAGGGAACCCGGCGGCTACACCTTC.

The chain couples TRBV18 to TRBJ1-2; possible D gene TRBD1, 6 bases. V gave up 1 base and J gave up 7 bases, with 13 bases separating them. The CDR3 sequence is 14 residues long. The V gene's germline CDR1 is KGHSH and CDR2 LQKENI. CDR3 protein: CASSPQTGIGGYTF. In nucleotides, the CDR3 is TGTGCCAGCTCACCACAAACAGGGATCGGTGGCTACACCTTC.

The V gene is TRBV10-1, the J gene TRBJ2-3; 10 bases are a match to TRBD2. The V gene's germline CDR1 is WNHNN and CDR2 SYGVQD (reference sequence). V lost 10 bases to trimming and J lost 3 bases; unmatched junction nucleotides: 4. The CDR3 extends over 13 amino acids. This CDR3 reads CATPLAGTDTQYF. CDR3 nucleotides: TGCGCCACCCCACTAGCGGGGACAGATACGCAGTATTTT.

CDR3 nucleotides: TGTGCCAGCAGGACAGGGCTCGAACGCTATGGCTACACCTTC. The encoded protein is CASRTGLERYGYTF. The chain recombines TRBV2 with TRBJ1-2; 7 positions agree with TRBD1. In germline, CDR1 is SNHLY, CDR2 FYNNEI. The CDR3 covers 14 residues. The V and J ends lost 6 bases and 4 bases, in that order; junction bases with no gene match: 8. The full variable domain, completed using reference TRBV2 and TRBJ1-2, is EPEVTQTPSHQVTQMGQEVILRCVPISNHLYFYWYRQILGQKVEFLVSFYNNEISEKSEIFDDQFSVERPDGSNFTLKIRSTKLEDSAMYFCASRTGLERYGYTFGSGTRLTVV.

The rearrangement links TRBV9 to TRBJ1-3; D not certain. The V gene's germline CDR1 is SGDLS and CDR2 YYNGEE. The CDR3 has 16 residues. V lost 0 bases and J lost 2, with 12 bases in between. The CDR3: CASSVGPGPTGNTIYF. For the CDR3, the DNA is TGTGCCAGCAGCGTAGGACCGGGTCCCACTGGAAACACCATATATTTT.

This clone was seen a handful of times. The V call is TRBV3-1 (or the pseudogene TRBV3-2), the J call TRBJ2-3; maybe TRBD2 (6 bases). The V gene's germline CDR1 is LGHDT and CDR2 YNNKEL (reference sequence). V was cut by 3 bases and J by 3 bases, with 25 bases left in between. The CDR3 loop spans 19 amino acids. The CDR3 here is CASSHTVMTPGTLTDTQYF. Written as DNA, the CDR3 is TGTGCCAGCAGCCACACCGTCATGACCCCTGGGACTTTAACAGATACGCAGTATTTT.

The chain links TRBV15 to TRBJ1-2, with D perhaps matching TRBD1 (6 bases). V lost 0 bases to trimming and J lost 7 bases, with 9 bases between them. CDR1 and CDR2 from the germline V gene are LNHNV and YYDKDF (reference sequence). This CDR3 comprises 13 residues. Here the CDR3 DNA reads TGTGCCACCAGCAGAGACCCCAGGGGTGGCTACACCTTC. It translates to CATSRDPRGGYTF.

The V gene is TRBV24-1, the J gene TRBJ1-1; D is ambiguous. Germline V lookup: CDR1 KGHDR, CDR2 SFDVKD. This CDR3 has 13 amino acids. Trimming cost V 12 bases and J 1 base, with 14 bases left between them. The CDR3 nucleotides read TGTGCCTCTCTATTAGCCCCGAACACTGAAGCTTTCTTT. It yields the protein CASLLAPNTEAFF.

The rearrangement joins TRBV21-1 to TRBJ1-3; the table's D call of TRBD1 was not tested on the DNA. TRBV21-1 is given as a pseudogene. This CDR3 region has 23 residues. CDR3 DNA sequence: TGTGCCAGCAGCAAAGTCTTATCACCGCCAGGGTGGTTTTTCCCTGACTCTGGAAACACCATATATTTT. This gives the protein CASSKVLSPPGWFFPDSGNTIYF.

The V call is TRBV4-1, the J call TRBJ1-2; D is unclear. Germline CDR1 is MGHRA and CDR2 is YSYEKL. The CDR3 covers 14 residues. The V gene lost 0 bases and the J gene lost 8 bases, with 13 bases spanning the gap. The CDR3 DNA sequence: TGCGCCAGCAGCCAAGAACCCCTATATGTCGGCTACACCTTC. It is translated as CASSQEPLYVGYTF.

This clone occurred once. The chain recombines TRBV30 with TRBJ1-2; TRBD1 matches at 7 bases. Germline V CDR1 and CDR2: GTSNPN, SVGIG (reference sequence). This CDR3 is 15 amino acids long. The V segment lost 2 bases and the J segment 8 bases; nucleotides outside the gene matches: 14. CDR3 sequence reads: CAWSQWSGGGTGYTF. DNA of the CDR3: TGTGCCTGGAGTCAATGGTCAGGAGGGGGCACGGGCTACACCTTC.